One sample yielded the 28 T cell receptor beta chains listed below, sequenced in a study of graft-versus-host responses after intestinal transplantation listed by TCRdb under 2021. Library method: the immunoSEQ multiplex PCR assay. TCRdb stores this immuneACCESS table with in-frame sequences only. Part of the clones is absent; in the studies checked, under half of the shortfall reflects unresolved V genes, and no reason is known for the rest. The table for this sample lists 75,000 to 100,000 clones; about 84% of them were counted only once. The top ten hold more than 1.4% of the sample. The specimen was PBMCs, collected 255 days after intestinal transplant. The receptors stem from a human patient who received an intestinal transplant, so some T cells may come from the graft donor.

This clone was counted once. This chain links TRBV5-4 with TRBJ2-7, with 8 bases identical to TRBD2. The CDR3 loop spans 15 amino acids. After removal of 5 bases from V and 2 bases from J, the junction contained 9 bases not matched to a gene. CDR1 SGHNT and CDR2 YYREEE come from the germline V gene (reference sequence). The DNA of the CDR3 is TGTGCCAGCAGTCGCACCGGGGGGGGAACCTACGAGCAGTACGTC. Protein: CASSRTGGGTYEQYV.

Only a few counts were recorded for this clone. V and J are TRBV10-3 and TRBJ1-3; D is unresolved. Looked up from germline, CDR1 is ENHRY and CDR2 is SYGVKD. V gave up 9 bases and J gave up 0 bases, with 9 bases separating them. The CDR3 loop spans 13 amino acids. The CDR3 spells CAITETSGNTIYF. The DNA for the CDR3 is TGTGCCATTACAGAGACCTCTGGAAACACCATATATTTT.

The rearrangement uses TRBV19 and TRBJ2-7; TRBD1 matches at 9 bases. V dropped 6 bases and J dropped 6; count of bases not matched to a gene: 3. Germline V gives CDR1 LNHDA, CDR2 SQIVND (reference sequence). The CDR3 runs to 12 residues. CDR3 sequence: CASSGDRVEQYF. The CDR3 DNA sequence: TGTGCCAGTAGCGGGGACAGGGTCGAGCAGTACTTC.

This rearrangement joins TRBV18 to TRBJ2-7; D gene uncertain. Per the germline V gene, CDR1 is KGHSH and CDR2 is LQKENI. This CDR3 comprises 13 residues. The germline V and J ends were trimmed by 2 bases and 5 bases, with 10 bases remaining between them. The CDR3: CASSPVGGDEQYV. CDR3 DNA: TGTGCCAGCTCACCAGTGGGTGGGGACGAGCAGTACGTC.

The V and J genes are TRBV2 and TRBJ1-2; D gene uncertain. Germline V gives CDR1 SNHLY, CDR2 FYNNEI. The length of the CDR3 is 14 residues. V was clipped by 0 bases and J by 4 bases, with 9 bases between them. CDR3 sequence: CASSEALLGYGYTF. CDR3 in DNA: TGTGCCAGCAGTGAAGCGCTTCTGGGCTATGGCTACACCTTC.

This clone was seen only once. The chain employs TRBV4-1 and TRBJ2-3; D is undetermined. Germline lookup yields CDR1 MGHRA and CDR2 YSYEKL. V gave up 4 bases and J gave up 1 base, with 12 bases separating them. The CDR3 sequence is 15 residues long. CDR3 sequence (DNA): TGCGCCAGCAGCCTCGGAGAACTGCGCACAGATACGCAGTATTTT. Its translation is CASSLGELRTDTQYF.

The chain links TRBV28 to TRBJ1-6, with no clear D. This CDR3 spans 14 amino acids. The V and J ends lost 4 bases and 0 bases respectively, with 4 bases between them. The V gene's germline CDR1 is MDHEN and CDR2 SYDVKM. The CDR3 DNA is TGTGCCAGCAGTTCGGTCTCCTATAATTCACCCCTCCACTTT. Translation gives CASSSVSYNSPLHF. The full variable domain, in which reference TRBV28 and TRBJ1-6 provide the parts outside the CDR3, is DVKVTQSSRYLVKRTGEKVFLECVQDMDHENMFWYRQDPGLGLRLIYFSYDVKMKEKGDIPEGYSVSREKKERFSLILESASTNQTSMYLCASSSVSYNSPLHFGNGTRLTVT.

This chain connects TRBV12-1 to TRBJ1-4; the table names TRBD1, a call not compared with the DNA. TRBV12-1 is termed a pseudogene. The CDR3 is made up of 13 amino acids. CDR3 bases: TGTGCCAGCAGCCGCGACAGGGAGGAAAAACTGTTTTTT. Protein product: CASSRDREEKLFF.

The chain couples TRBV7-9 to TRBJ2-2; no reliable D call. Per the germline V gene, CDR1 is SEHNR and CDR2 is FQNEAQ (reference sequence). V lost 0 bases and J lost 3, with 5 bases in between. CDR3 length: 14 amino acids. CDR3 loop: CASSLAGYTGELFF. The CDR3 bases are TGTGCCAGCAGCTTAGCGGGGTACACCGGGGAGCTGTTTTTT. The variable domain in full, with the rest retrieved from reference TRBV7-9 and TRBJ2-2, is DTGVSQNPRHKITKRGQNVTFRCDPISEHNRLYWYRQTLGQGPEFLTYFQNEAQLEKSRLLSDRFSAERPKGSFSTLEIQRTEQGDSAMYLCASSLAGYTGELFFGEGSRLTVL.

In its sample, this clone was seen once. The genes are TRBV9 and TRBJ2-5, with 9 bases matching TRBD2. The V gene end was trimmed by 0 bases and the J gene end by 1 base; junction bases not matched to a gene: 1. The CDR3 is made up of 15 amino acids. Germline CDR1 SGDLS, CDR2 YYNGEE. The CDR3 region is CASSVATSGQETQYF. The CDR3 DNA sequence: TGTGCCAGCAGCGTAGCGACTAGCGGCCAAGAGACCCAGTACTTC.

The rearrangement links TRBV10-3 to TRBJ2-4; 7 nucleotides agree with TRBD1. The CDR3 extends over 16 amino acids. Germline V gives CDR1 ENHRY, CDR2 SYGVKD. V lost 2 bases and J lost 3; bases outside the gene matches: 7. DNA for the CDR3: TGTGCCATCAGTGAGGGACAGGAGTCGGACAAAAACATTCAGTACTTC. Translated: CAISEGQESDKNIQYF.

Here the CDR3 DNA reads TGCGCCAGCAGCTCCTACGGGAACCCCGAAGGAGGGACCCAGTACTTC. Protein sequence: CASSSYGNPEGGTQYF. This chain connects TRBV5-1 to TRBJ2-5, with TRBD2 as a possible D gene (5 bases). The CDR3 has 16 amino acids. Between the trimmed V and J ends, which lost 3 bases and 7 bases, there was a span of 22 bases. CDR1 is SGHRS, CDR2 YFSETQ, per germline.

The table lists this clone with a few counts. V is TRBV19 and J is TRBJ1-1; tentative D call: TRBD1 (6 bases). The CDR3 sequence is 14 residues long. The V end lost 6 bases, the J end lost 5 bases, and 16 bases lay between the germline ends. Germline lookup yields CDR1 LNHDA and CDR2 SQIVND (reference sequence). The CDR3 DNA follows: TGTGCCAGTAGGGTTGGCAGGGGATATACTGAAGCTTTCTTT. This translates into CASRVGRGYTEAFF.

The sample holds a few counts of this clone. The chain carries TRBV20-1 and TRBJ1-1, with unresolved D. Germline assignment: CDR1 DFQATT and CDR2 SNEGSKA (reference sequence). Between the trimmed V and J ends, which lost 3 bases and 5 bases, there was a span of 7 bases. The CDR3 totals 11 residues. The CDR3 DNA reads TGCAGTGCTAGCAGAGGGACTGAAGCTTTCTTT. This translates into CSASRGTEAFF.

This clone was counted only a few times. The CDR3 bases are TGCGCCAGCAGCTCAACGTTGGGGACTGAAGCTTTCTTT. It encodes CASSSTLGTEAFF. The rearrangement joins TRBV4-1 to TRBJ1-1; D not certain. The length of the CDR3 is 13 residues. V shed 5 bases and J shed 5 bases, with 12 bases lying between them. Germline V gene data show CDR1 as MGHRA and CDR2 as YSYEKL.

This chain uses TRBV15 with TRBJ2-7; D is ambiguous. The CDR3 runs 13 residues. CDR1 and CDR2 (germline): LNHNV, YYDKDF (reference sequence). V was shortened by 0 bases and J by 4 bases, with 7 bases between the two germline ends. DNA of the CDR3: TGTGCCACCAGCAGAGATCCCGGATACGAGCAGTACTTC. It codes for CATSRDPGYEQYF. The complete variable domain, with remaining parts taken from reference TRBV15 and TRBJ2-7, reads DAMVIQNPRYQVTQFGKPVTLSCSQTLNHNVMYWYQQKSSQAPKLLFHYYDKDFNNEADTPDNFQSRRPNTSFCFLDIRSPGLGDTAMYLCATSRDPGYEQYFGPGTRLTVT.

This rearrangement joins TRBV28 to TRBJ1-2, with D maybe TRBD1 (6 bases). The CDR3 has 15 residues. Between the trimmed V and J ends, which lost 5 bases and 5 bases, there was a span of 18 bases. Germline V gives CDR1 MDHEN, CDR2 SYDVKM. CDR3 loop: CASSPSGGFGYGYTF. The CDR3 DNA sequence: TGTGCCAGCAGTCCCTCGGGGGGCTTTGGGTATGGCTACACCTTC.

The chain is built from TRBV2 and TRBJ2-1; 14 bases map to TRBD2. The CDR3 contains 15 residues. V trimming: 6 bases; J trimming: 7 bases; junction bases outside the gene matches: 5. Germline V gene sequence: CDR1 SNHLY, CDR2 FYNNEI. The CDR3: CASRTTSGGGNEQFF. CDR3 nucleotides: TGTGCCAGCAGGACGACTAGCGGGGGGGGGAATGAGCAGTTCTTC.

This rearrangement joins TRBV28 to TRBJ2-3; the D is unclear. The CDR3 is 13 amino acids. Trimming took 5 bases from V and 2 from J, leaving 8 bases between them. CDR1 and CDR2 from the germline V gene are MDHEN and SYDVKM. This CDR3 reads CASSLETTDTQYF. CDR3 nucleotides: TGTGCCAGCAGTCTAGAAACCACAGATACGCAGTATTTT.

The DNA of the CDR3 is TGTGCCAGCAGTGAAGTGAGGGGGCCCGGGGAGCTGTTTTTT. Its translation: CASSEVRGPGELFF. This sequence joins TRBV2 and TRBJ2-2; the match to TRBD1 covers 7 bases. Germline loops: CDR1 SNHLY, CDR2 FYNNEI. The V gene end was trimmed by 1 base and the J gene end by 6 bases; junction bases not matched to a gene: 2. CDR3 length: 14 residues.

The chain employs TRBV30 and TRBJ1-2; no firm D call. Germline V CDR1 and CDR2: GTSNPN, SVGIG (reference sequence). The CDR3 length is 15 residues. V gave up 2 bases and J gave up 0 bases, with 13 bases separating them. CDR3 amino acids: CAWSKVQTANYGYTF. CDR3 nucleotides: TGTGCCTGGAGTAAAGTTCAGACCGCTAACTATGGCTACACCTTC.

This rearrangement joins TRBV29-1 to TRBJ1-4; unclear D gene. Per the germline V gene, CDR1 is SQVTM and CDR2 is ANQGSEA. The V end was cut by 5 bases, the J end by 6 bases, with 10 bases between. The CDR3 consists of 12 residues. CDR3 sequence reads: CSVYGPYEKLFF. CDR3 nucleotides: TGCAGCGTTTACGGACCCTATGAAAAACTGTTTTTT.

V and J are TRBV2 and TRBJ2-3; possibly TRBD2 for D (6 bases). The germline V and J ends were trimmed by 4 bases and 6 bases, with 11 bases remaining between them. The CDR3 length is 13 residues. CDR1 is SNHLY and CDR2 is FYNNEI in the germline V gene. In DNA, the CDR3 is TGTGCCAGCAGTGGAACAGGAGGGGATACGCAGTATTTT. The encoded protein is CASSGTGGDTQYF.

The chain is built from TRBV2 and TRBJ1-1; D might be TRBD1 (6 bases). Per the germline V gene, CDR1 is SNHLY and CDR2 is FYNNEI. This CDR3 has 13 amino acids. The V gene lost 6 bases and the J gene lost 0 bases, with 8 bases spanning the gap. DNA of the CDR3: TGTGCCAGCAGCGGGACACTGAACACTGAAGCTTTCTTT. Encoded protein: CASSGTLNTEAFF.

CDR3: CAIGEGEAEKLFF. The CDR3 nucleotides read TGTGCCATCGGAGAGGGGGAGGCTGAAAAACTGTTTTTT. J is TRBJ1-4 and V is TRBV10-3; D may be TRBD1 (6 bases). CDR3 size: 13 residues. The V and J ends lost 8 bases and 7 bases respectively, with 14 bases between them. CDR1 is ENHRY and CDR2 is SYGVKD in the germline V gene.

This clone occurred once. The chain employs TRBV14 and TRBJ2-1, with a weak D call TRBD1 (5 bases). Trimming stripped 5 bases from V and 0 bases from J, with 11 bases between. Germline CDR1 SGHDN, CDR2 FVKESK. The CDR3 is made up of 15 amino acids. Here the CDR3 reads CASSLTASSYNEQFF. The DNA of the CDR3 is TGTGCCAGCAGCTTGACAGCGAGCTCCTACAATGAGCAGTTCTTC.

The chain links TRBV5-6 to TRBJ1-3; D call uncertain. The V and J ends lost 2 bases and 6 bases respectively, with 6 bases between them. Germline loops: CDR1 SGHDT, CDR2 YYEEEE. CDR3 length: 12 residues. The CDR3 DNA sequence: TGTGCCAGCAGCTTTAACTCAAACACCATATATTTT. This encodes CASSFNSNTIYF.

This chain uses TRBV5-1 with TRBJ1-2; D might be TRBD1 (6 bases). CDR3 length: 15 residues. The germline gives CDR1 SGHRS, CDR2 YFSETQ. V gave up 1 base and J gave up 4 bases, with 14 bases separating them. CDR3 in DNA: TGCGCCAGCAGCTTGTACTCAGGGGCACTCTATGGCTACACCTTC. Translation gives CASSLYSGALYGYTF.